This is a list of T cell receptor beta chains from one sample in a study of radiotherapy plus CTLA-4 blockade in lung cancer. Data came from immunoSEQ multiplex PCR; TCRdb stores just in-frame clones and leaves some out. This sample has about 97,000 clones, with around 79% found just once. The source was peripheral blood, collected from a patient treated with radiotherapy plus ipilimumab. The receptors shown here come from a human donor with non-small cell lung cancer who had a partial response to radiotherapy plus ipilimumab. Some clones in this sample may be carry-over from other donors' samples. Both conserved end residues are part of each CDR3. Each record gives: V gene, D gene, CDR3 length, J gene, clone size, CDR3 protein, CDR3 DNA. A D gene is named only where the DNA matches it firmly. Size tells how often a clone was seen (once, few, many) or the class of an expanded clone, and some rows leave it out.

TRBV19	-	15	TRBJ1-2	-	CASSDGTGANYGYTF	TGTGCCAGTAGTGACGGGACGGGAGCTAACTATGGCTACACCTTC
TRBV6-1	TRBD1	14	TRBJ2-7	-	CASSRGQMFYEQYF	TGTGCCAGCAGTCGGGGACAGATGTTCTACGAGCAGTACTTC
TRBV5-6	TRBD1	17	TRBJ1-1	-	CASSPYGGRGLYTEAFF	TGTGCCAGCAGCCCTTACGGCGGCAGGGGGTTGTACACTGAAGCTTTCTTT
TRBV27	-	16	TRBJ2-4	-	CASSPRGGGGKNIQYF	TGTGCCAGCAGTCCCCGGGGAGGGGGAGGCAAAAACATTCAGTACTTC
TRBV29-1	-	13	TRBJ1-1	once	CSARGGMGTEAFF	TGCAGCGCTCGAGGGGGTATGGGCACTGAAGCTTTCTTT
TRBV5-1	-	14	TRBJ2-5	-	CASNRGAVGETQYF	TGCGCCAGCAACCGGGGGGCAGTAGGAGAGACCCAGTACTTC
TRBV5-3	-	20	TRBJ1-4	once	CARSSTIPGHPLGRSEKLFF	TGTGCCAGAAGCTCAACAATACCGGGACACCCCCTGGGTAGGAGTGAAAAACTGTTTTTT
TRBV25-1	-	15	TRBJ2-1	-	CASSEYPGDYNEQFF	TGTGCCAGCAGTGAATATCCAGGGGACTACAATGAGCAGTTCTTC
TRBV2	-	16	TRBJ1-4	once	CASRENRVLTNEKLFF	TGTGCCAGCAGGGAAAACAGGGTTCTCACTAATGAAAAACTGTTTTTT
TRBV28	TRBD1	15	TRBJ1-5	-	CASSPMTGGNQPQHF	TGTGCCAGCAGTCCCATGACAGGGGGCAATCAGCCCCAGCATTTT
TRBV7-6	-	15	TRBJ1-1	-	CASSLTGSSNTEAFF	TGTGCCAGCAGCTTAACAGGCTCTTCGAACACTGAAGCTTTCTTT
TRBV9	-	15	TRBJ2-5	-	CASSVGANDMETQYF	TGTGCCAGCAGCGTAGGAGCTAACGACATGGAGACCCAGTACTTC
TRBV11-1	TRBD2	13	TRBJ2-3	-	CASSPLSGGTQYF	TGTGCCAGCAGCCCCTTGTCGGGGGGAACGCAGTATTTT